A single sample gave rise to the 8 T cell receptor beta chains below, sequenced in a study of T cell clonality in common variable immunodeficiency. Here immunoSEQ multiplex PCR was the method, and the copy in TCRdb shows in-frame clones only, minus some. The sample shows about 37,000 clones, none of them appearing just once. Sequencing was done on a sample of peripheral blood mononuclear cells. Receptors were obtained from a person between 18 and 69 years old in good health.

In its sample, this clone was seen many times. The read terminates 3 residues before the CDR3 end, so the remaining end is supplied by the germline J gene. The chain couples TRBV19 to TRBJ2-4, with D perhaps matching TRBD2 (5 bases). In germline, CDR1 is LNHDA, CDR2 SQIVND (reference sequence). V dropped 7 bases and J dropped 0 bases, with 7 bases sitting between them. The CDR3 contains 13 residues. The covered CDR3 bases are TGTGCCAGTAAGGCGGGAGCCAAAAACATT. Translated, it gives CASKAGAKNI. The whole CDR3 sequence reads CASKAGAKNIQYF.

At least ten counts were recorded for this clone. The CDR3 sequence is CASSPRGRGTYEQYF. Partial CDR3 DNA: TGTGCCAGCAGCCCGAGGGGCAGGGGGACCTACGAG. This chain joins TRBV6-2 or TRBV6-3 and TRBJ2-7; the match to TRBD1 covers 7 bases. The read terminates 3 residues ahead of where the CDR3 ends, so the germline J gene completes it. The CDR3 covers 15 residues. J lost 2 bases, V lost 6 bases, and 10 bases had no gene match. Germline V lookup: CDR1 MNHEY, CDR2 SVGEGT.

This clone was counted many times. The read comes to an end 3 residues before the CDR3 does, leaving the germline J gene to fill in the end. The rearrangement links TRBV2 to TRBJ1-1; tentatively, D is TRBD1 (5 bases). In germline, CDR1 is SNHLY, CDR2 FYNNEI. V lost 4 bases to trimming and J lost 7 bases, with 13 bases between them. This CDR3 comprises 13 residues. The DNA read from the CDR3 is TGTGCCAGCAGTGTTTTTGGGCAGGGTGAA. Encoded protein: CASSVFGQGE. The entire CDR3 sequence reads CASSVFGQGEAFF.

This clone has a count of ten or more. The CDR3 end falls 3 residues outside the read, so it is completed with the germline J gene. This chain uses TRBV18 with TRBJ1-5, with 9 bases lining up with TRBD1. CDR1 is KGHSH, CDR2 LQKENI, per germline. This CDR3 contains 16 residues. The V gene end was trimmed by 2 bases and the J gene end by 4 bases; junction bases not matched to a gene: 6. The CDR3 protein is CASSPSTGGPNQPQHF. Incomplete CDR3 DNA: TGTGCCAGCTCACCAAGTACAGGGGGCCCGAATCAGCCC.

This clone was picked up many times. The read falls 3 residues short of the CDR3 end, and the missing part is taken from the germline J gene. This sequence joins TRBV13 and TRBJ2-3; no firm D call. Germline V gene data show CDR1 as PRHDT and CDR2 as FYEKMQ (reference sequence). The CDR3 loop spans 12 amino acids. The V end was cut by 4 bases, the J end by 4 bases, with 6 bases between. CDR3 DNA (partial): TGTGCCAGCAGCTCCTTTTCAGATACG. Translated: CASSSFSDT. The entire CDR3 sequence reads CASSSFSDTQYF. Together with reference TRBV13 and TRBJ2-3, the CDR3 gives the full variable domain: AAGVIQSPRHLIKEKRETATLKCYPIPRHDTVYWYQQGPGQDPQFLISFYEKMQSDKGSIPDRFSAQQFSDYHSELNMSSLELGDSALYFCASSSFSDTQYFGPGTRLTVL.

The table lists this clone with many counts. Read data end 3 residues before the CDR3 end; the end is taken from the germline J gene. The genes are TRBV6-1 and TRBJ1-1; D is unresolved. The CDR3 totals 13 residues. CDR1 and CDR2 (germline): MNHNS, SASEGT. Trimming took off 4 bases at V and 3 bases at J, with 9 bases between the two ends. Here the CDR3 reads CASSAATDTEAFF. The part of the CDR3 DNA that was read is TGTGCCAGCAGTGCAGCCACGGACACTGAA.

This clone was seen a handful of times. The sequence runs out 3 residues before the end of the CDR3; the remainder is reconstructed from the germline J gene. J is TRBJ2-1 and V is TRBV5-1; 10 bases line up with TRBD2. The CDR3 loop spans 14 amino acids. Germline loops: CDR1 SGHRS, CDR2 YFSETQ. Germline trimming cut 10 bases from V and 5 bases from J; bases unmatched to any gene: 9. Partial CDR3 DNA: TGCGCCGGCCGTGCAGCGGGAGGGAACAATGAG. It codes for CAGRAAGGNNE. The entire CDR3 protein is CAGRAAGGNNEQFF.

This clone was seen ten or more times. The read comes to an end 3 residues before the CDR3 does, leaving the germline J gene to fill in the end. The V gene is TRBV5-3, the J gene TRBJ1-1; a weak D match, TRBD1 (6 bases). TRBV5-3 is annotated as an ORF whose role is uncertain. This CDR3 region has 15 residues. V was shortened by 1 base and J by 1 base, with 11 bases between the two germline ends. The chain's CDR3 is CARSLPGHTNTEAFF. CDR3 bases read: TGTGCCAGAAGCTTGCCGGGACATACGAACACTGAA.